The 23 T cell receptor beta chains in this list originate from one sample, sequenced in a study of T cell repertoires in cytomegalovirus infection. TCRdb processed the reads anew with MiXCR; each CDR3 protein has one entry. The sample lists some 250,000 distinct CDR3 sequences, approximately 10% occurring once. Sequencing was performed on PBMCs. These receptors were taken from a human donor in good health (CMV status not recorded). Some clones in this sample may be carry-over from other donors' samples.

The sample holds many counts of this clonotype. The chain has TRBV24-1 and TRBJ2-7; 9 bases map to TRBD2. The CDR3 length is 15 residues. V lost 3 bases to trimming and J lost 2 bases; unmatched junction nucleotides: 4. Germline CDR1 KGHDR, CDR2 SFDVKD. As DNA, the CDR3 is TGTGCCACCAGTGATGCGGTAGCGGGGGCCTACGAGCAGTACTTC. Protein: CATSDAVAGAYEQYF.

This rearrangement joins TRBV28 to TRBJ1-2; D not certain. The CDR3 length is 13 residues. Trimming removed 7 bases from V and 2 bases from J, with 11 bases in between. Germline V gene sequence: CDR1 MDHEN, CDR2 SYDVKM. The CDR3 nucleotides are TGTGCCAGCATTAGTGGCGCAAACTATGGCTACACCTTC. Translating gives CASISGANYGYTF.

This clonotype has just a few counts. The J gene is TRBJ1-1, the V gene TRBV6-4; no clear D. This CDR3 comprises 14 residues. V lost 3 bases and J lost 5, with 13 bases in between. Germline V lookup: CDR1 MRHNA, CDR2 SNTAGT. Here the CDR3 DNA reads TGTGCCAGCAGTGATAATCCACGGTCGACTGAAGCTTTCTTT. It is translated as CASSDNPRSTEAFF.

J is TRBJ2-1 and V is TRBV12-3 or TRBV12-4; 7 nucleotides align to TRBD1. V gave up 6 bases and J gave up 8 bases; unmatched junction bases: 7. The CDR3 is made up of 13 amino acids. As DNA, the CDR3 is TGTGCCAGCAGGAGACAGGGTGTCCATGAGCAGTTCTTC. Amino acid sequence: CASRRQGVHEQFF.

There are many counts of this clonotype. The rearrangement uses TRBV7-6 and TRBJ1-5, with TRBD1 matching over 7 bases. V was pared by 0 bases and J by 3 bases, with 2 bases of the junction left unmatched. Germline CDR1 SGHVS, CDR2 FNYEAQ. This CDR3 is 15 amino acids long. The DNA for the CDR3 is TGTGCCAGCAGCTTAGCAGGGGGCTTCAATCAGCCCCAGCATTTT. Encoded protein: CASSLAGGFNQPQHF.

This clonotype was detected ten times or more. This CDR3 is CASSSGRATEQYF. Written as DNA, the CDR3 is TGTGCCAGCAGTAGCGGGAGGGCCACCGAGCAGTACTTC. This chain joins TRBV7-2 and TRBJ2-7; TRBD2 aligns across 11 bases. Germline CDR1 and CDR2: SGHTA and FQGNSA. Trimming took 6 bases from V and 6 from J; bases not matched to a gene: 4. There are 13 residues in the CDR3.

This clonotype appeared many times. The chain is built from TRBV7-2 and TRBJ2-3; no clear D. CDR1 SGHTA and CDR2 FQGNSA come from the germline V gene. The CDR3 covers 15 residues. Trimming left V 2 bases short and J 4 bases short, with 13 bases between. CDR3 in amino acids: CASSLSSFPSDTQYF. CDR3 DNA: TGTGCCAGCAGCTTATCCAGTTTCCCCTCAGATACGCAGTATTTT.

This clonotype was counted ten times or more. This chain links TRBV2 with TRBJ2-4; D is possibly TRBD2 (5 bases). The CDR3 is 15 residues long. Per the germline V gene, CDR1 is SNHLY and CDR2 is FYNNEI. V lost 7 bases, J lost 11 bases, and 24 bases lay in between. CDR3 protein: CASKRAFLPSEVQYF. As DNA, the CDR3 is TGTGCCAGCAAGAGGGCATTCTTACCCTCGGAGGTTCAGTACTTC.

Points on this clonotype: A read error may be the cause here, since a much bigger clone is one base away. CDR3 loop: CASCLEVGSKNIQYF. The CDR3 DNA sequence: TGTGCCAGCTGCTTAGAAGTGGGGAGCAAAAACATTCAGTACTTC. This chain links TRBV7-2 with TRBJ2-4, with a possible D match to TRBD2 (5 bases). Germline V gene data show CDR1 as SGHTA and CDR2 as FQGNSA. CDR3 length equals 15 residues.

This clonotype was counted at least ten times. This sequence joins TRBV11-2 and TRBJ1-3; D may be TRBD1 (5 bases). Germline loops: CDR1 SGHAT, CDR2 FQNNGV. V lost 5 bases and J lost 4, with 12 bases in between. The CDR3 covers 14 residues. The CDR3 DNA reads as TGTGCCAGCAGCCAAGGGGATTCAGGAAACACCATATATTTT. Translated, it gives CASSQGDSGNTIYF. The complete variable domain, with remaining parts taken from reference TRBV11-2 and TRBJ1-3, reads EAGVAQSPRYKIIEKRQSVAFWCNPISGHATLYWYQQILGQGPKLLIQFQNNGVVDDSQLPKDRFSAERLKGVDSTLKIQPAKLEDSAVYLCASSQGDSGNTIYFGEGSWLTVV.

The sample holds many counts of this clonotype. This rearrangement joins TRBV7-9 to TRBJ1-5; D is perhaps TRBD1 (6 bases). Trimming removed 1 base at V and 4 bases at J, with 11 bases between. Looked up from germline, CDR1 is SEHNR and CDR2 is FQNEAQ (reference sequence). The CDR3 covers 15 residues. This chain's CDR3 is CASSLGQGLNQPQHF. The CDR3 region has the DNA TGTGCCAGCAGCTTAGGGCAGGGGCTAAATCAGCCCCAGCATTTT.

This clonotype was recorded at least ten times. CDR3 coding DNA: TGTGCCAGCAGCTTAGAGTCGGTTGGAAAACTGTTTTTT. It translates to CASSLESVGKLFF. V usage is TRBV7-8 and J usage is TRBJ1-4; D not certain. Germline CDR1 SGHVS, CDR2 FQNEAQ. Trimming removed 1 base at V and 10 bases at J, with 10 bases between. This CDR3 has 13 amino acids.

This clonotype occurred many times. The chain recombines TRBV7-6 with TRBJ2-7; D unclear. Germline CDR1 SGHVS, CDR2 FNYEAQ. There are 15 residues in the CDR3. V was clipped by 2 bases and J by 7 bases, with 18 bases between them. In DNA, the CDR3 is TGTGCCAGCAGCTTACCAGAAACTAAGAGTAGGGAGCAGTACTTC. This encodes CASSLPETKSREQYF.

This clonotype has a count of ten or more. CDR3 residues: CSASELEGHYGYTF. In nucleotides, the CDR3 is TGCAGTGCTAGTGAACTTGAGGGTCACTATGGCTACACCTTC. The chain links TRBV20-1 to TRBJ1-2; D is ambiguous. Trimming took 3 bases from V and 3 from J, leaving 14 bases between them. The germline gives CDR1 DFQATT, CDR2 SNEGSKA (reference sequence). The CDR3 loop spans 14 amino acids.

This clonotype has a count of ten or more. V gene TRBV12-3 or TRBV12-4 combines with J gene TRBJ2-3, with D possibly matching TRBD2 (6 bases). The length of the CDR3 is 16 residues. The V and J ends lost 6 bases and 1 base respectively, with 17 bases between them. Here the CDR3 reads CASSIFSGTRTDTQYF. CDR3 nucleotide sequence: TGTGCCAGCAGCATTTTCTCCGGGACTCGCACAGATACGCAGTATTTT.

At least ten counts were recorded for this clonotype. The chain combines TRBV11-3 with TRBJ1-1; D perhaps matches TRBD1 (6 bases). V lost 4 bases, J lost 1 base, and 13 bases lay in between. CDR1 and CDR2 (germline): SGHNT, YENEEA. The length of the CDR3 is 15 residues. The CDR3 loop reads CASSWGGTQNTEAFF. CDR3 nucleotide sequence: TGTGCCAGCAGCTGGGGGGGGACACAGAACACTGAAGCTTTCTTT.

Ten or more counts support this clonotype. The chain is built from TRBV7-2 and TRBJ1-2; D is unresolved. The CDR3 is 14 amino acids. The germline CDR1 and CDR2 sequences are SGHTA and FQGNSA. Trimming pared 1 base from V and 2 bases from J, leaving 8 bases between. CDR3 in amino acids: CASSLGAGNYGYTF. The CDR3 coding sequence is TGTGCCAGCAGCTTAGGAGCAGGAAACTATGGCTACACCTTC.

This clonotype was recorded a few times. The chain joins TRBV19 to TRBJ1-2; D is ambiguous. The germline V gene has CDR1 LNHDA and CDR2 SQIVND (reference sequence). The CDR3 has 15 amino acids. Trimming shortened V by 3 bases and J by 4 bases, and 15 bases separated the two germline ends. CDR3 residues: CASSMGQVPIYGYTF. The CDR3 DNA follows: TGTGCCAGTAGTATGGGCCAGGTCCCCATCTATGGCTACACCTTC.

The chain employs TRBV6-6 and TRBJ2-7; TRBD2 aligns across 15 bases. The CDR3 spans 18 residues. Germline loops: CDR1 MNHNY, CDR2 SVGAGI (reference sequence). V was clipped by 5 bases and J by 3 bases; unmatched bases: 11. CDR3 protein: CASSRTSGTSGRNYEQYF. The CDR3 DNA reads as TGTGCCAGCAGTCGGACGTCCGGGACTAGCGGGAGGAACTACGAGCAGTACTTC.

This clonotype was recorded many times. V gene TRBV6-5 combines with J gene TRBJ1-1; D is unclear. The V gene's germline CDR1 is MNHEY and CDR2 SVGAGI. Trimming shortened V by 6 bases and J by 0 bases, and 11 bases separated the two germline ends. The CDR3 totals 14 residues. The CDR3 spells CASSHGYMNTEAFF. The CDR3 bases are TGTGCCAGCAGCCACGGGTACATGAACACTGAAGCTTTCTTT.

Here the CDR3 DNA reads TGCAGCGTTGCTAGATCCGGGGGCGAAGAGACCCAGTACTTC. Its translation is CSVARSGGEETQYF. The J gene is TRBJ2-5, the V gene TRBV29-1; D may match TRBD1 or TRBD2 (6 bases each). Trimming shortened V by 4 bases and J by 3 bases, and 15 bases separated the two germline ends. The length of the CDR3 is 14 residues. CDR1 and CDR2 from the germline V gene are SQVTM and ANQGSEA.

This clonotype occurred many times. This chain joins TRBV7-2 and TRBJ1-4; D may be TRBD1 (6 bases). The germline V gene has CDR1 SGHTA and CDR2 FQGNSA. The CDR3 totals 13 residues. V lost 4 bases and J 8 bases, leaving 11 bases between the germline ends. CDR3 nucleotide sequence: TGTGCCAGCAGCTATAACGGGGGCGAAAAACTGTTTTTT. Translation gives CASSYNGGEKLFF.

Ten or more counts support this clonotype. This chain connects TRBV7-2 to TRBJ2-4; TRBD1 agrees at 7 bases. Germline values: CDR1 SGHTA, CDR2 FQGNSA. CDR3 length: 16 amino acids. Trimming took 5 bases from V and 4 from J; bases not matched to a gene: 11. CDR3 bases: TGTGCCAGCAGCACGCTTTACAGGGGCCCAAAAAACATTCAGTACTTC. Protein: CASSTLYRGPKNIQYF.